This T cell receptor (beta chain) appears in the sequencing data of a study of T-cell memory formation after mild COVID-19. Study-level findings and limits: Balance between CD4 and CD8 was seen in clones contracting day 15 to 85, and a CD4+ lean was seen in later expanders. Certain responding clones were present in pre-infection memory, suggesting participation of cross-reactive memory.

The CDR3 consists of 11 residues. Trimming pared 2 bases from V and 12 bases from J, leaving 10 bases between. Turning to this clonotype: Its cognate antigen is unknown.

The TCR alpha and TCR beta cDNA libraries, bearing sample barcodes and UMIs, were generated by 5'RACE using constant-segment primers. MiXCR was run by TCRdb on the 5' RACE reads, yielding one entry per CDR3 protein. This table holds 470,000 or so distinct CDR3 sequences, over 15% found once. Material: PBMCs or a T cell subset sorted from them (not recorded which). The clonotype originates from an adult woman who had mild COVID-19 (a few samples of this study predate the infection). Cell type and time point are not known. The genes are TRBV12-3 or TRBV12-4 and TRBJ1-1; D ambiguous. The CDR3 nucleotides read TGTGCCAGCAGTTTATTCGGGGTCTCTTTCTTT. It translates to CASSLFGVSFF.